Below, 3 T cell receptor beta chains from the same sample are listed, as sequenced in a study of blood T cell repertoires in COVID-19. The protocol was immunoSEQ multiplex PCR, while the TCRdb copy is restricted to in-frame clones and leaves out a portion. The sample lists 130,000 or so clones; 84% were seen once. The sample consisted of peripheral blood. Source of these receptors: a woman aged 60-70 years with acute or convalescent COVID-19.

The chain combines TRBV28 with TRBJ1-1, with 11 positions matching TRBD1. Germline CDR1 is MDHEN and CDR2 is SYDVKM. V trimming: 2 bases; J trimming: 4 bases; junction bases outside the gene matches: 6. This CDR3 has 16 residues. The CDR3 reads CASSLPGQGVITEAFF. The CDR3 nucleotides read TGTGCCAGCAGTTTACCGGGACAGGGGGTCATCACTGAAGCTTTCTTT.

The V and J genes are TRBV7-8 and TRBJ1-5; TRBD1 matches 8 bases. The trim removed 4 bases at V and 7 bases at J, leaving 9 bases unmatched. Germline V gene lookup returns CDR1 SGHVS and CDR2 FQNEAQ. This CDR3 region has 15 residues. CDR3 amino acids: CASSSYSGGQQPQHF. CDR3 DNA sequence: TGTGCCAGCAGCTCCTACTCAGGGGGCCAGCAGCCCCAGCATTTT. Filled out from reference TRBV7-8 and TRBJ1-5, the complete variable domain reads GAGVSQSPRYKVAKRGQDVALRCDPISGHVSLFWYQQALGQGPEFLTYFQNEAQLDKSGLPSDRFFAERPEGSVSTLKIQRTQQEDSAVYLCASSSYSGGQQPQHFGDGTRLSIL.

The V call is TRBV7-3, the J call TRBJ1-3; no clear D gene. The CDR3 is 14 residues long. The V end lost 7 bases, the J end lost 4 bases, and 14 bases lay between the germline ends. Germline assignment: CDR1 SGHTA and CDR2 FQGTGA. The CDR3 here is CASKASGNGNTIYF. The CDR3 DNA reads as TGTGCCAGCAAGGCATCGGGGAACGGAAACACCATATATTTT.